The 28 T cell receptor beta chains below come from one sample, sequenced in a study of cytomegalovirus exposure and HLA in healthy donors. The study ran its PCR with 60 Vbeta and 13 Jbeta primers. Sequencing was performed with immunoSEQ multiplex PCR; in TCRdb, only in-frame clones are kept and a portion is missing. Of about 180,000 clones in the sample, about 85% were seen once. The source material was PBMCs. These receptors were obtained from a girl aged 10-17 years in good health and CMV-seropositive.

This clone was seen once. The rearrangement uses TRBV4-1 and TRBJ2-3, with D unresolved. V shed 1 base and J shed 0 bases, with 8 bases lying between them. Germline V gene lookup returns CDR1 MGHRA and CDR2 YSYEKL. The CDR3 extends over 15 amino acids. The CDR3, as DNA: TGCGCCAGCAGCCAAGGTCCTATCAGCACAGATACGCAGTATTTT. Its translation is CASSQGPISTDTQYF.

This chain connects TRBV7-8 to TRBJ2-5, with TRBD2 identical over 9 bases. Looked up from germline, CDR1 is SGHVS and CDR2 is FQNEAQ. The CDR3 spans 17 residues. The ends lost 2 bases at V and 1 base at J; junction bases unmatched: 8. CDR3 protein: CASSLTPGLASQETQYF. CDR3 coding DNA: TGTGCCAGCAGCTTAACCCCGGGACTAGCCAGCCAAGAGACCCAGTACTTC.

CDR3 sequence (DNA): TGTGCCAGCAGCTCCAGGACAGGGAGGGTACAAACGCAGTACTTC. Encoded protein: CASSSRTGRVQTQYF. The chain combines TRBV11-2 with TRBJ2-7, with D perhaps TRBD1 (8 bases). V was pared by 4 bases and J by 9 bases, with 22 bases between. CDR3 length: 15 amino acids. From germline, CDR1 is SGHAT and CDR2 FQNNGV.

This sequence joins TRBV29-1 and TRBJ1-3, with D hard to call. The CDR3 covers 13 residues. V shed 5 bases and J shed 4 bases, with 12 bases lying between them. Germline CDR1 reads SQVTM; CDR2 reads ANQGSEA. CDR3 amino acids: CSVFGPGGNTIYF. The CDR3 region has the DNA TGCAGCGTTTTTGGGCCAGGAGGAAACACCATATATTTT.

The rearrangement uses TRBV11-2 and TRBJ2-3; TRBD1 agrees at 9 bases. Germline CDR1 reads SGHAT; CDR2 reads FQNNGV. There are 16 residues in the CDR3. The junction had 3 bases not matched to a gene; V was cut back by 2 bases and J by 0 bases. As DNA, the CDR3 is TGTGCCAGCAGCTTATACAGGGGGCATAGCACAGATACGCAGTATTTT. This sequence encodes CASSLYRGHSTDTQYF.

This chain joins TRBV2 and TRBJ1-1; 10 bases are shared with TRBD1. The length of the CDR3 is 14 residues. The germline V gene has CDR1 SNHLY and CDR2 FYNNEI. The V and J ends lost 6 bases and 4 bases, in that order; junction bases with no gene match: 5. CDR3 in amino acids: CASSRTGGRTEAFF. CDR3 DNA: TGTGCCAGCAGCCGGACAGGGGGGCGCACTGAAGCTTTCTTT.

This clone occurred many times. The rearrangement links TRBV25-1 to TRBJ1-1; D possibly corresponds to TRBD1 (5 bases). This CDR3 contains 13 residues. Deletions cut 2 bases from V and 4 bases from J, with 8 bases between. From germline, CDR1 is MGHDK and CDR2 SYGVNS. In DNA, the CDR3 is TGTGCCAGCAGTGAAGGAGGGGCCACTGAAGCTTTCTTT. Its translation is CASSEGGATEAFF.

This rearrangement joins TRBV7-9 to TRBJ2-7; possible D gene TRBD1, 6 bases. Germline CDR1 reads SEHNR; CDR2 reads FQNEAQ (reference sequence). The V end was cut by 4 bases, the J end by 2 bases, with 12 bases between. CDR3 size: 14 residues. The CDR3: CASSSTGKPYEQYF. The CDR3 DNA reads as TGTGCCAGCAGCTCGACAGGAAAACCCTACGAGCAGTACTTC.

CDR3 DNA sequence: TGTGCCAGCAGTTCAGGGGGCGGAGTGCCCCAGTACTTC. Protein sequence: CASSSGGGVPQYF. The chain recombines TRBV11-3 with TRBJ2-5; 8 bases match TRBD1. Germline V gene data show CDR1 as SGHNT and CDR2 as YENEEA. The CDR3 runs 13 residues. V shed 6 bases, J shed 9 bases, and the junction held 9 bases outside the gene matches.

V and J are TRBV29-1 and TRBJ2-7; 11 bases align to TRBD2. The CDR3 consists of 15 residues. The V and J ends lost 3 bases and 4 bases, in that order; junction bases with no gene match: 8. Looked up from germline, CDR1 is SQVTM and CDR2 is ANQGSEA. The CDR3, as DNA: TGCAGCGTTGAGAAGGTAGCGGGAGGGGATTACGAGCAGTACTTC. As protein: CSVEKVAGGDYEQYF.

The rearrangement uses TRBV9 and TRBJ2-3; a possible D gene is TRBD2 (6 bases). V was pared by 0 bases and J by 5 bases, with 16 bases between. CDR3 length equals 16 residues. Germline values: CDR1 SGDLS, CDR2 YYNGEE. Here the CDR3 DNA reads TGTGCCAGCAGCGTAGCGGGACTGAATCGCAGAGATACGCAGTATTTT. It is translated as CASSVAGLNRRDTQYF.

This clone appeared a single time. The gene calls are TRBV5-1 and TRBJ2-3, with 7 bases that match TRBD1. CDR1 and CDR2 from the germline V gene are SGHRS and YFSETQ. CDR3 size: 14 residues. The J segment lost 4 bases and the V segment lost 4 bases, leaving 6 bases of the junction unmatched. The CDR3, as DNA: TGCGCCAGCAGCCAAGGACAGGAGGCAGATACGCAGTATTTT. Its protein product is CASSQGQEADTQYF. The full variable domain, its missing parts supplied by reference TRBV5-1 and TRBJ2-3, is KAGVTQTPRYLIKTRGQQVTLSCSPISGHRSVSWYQQTPGQGLQFLFEYFSETQRNKGNFPGRFSGRQFSNSRSEMNVSTLELGDSALYLCASSQGQEADTQYFGPGTRLTVL.

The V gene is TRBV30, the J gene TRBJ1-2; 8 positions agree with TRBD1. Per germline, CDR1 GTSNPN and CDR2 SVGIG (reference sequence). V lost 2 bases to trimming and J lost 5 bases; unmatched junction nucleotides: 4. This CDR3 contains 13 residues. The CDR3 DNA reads TGTGCCTGGAGTCCCGACAGGGGATATGGCTACACCTTC. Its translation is CAWSPDRGYGYTF. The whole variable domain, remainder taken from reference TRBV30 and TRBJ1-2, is SQTIHQWPATLVQPVGSPLSLECTVEGTSNPNLYWYRQAAGRGLQLLFYSVGIGQISSEVPQNLSASRPQDRQFILSSKKLLLSDSGFYLCAWSPDRGYGYTFGSGTRLTVV.

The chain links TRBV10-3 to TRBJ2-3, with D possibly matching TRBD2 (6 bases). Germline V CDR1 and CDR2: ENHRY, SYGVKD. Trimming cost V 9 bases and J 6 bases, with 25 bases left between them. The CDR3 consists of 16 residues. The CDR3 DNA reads TGTGCCATTTCTACCGTCGCGGGGCTAGAGGTGGATACGCAGTATTTT. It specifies CAISTVAGLEVDTQYF.

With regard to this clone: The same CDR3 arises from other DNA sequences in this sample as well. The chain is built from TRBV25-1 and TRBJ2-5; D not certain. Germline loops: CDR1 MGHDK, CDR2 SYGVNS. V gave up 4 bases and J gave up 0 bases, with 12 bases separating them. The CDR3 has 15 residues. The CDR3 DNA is TGTGCCAGCAGTGGAGGAGAAGGCTACCAAGAGACCCAGTACTTC. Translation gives CASSGGEGYQETQYF.

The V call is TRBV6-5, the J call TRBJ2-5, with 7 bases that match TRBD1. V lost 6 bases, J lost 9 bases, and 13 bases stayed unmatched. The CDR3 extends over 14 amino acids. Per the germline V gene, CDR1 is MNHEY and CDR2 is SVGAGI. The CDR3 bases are TGTGCCAGCAGCCCGACAGAAACAGGGGTGGCCCAGTACTTC. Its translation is CASSPTETGVAQYF.

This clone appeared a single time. CDR3 residues: CASSKQPSGKAGELFF. The CDR3 region has the DNA TGTGCCAGCAGCAAGCAACCTAGCGGGAAGGCCGGGGAGCTGTTTTTT. The gene calls are TRBV11-1 and TRBJ2-2; TRBD2 matches at 9 bases. The V gene's germline CDR1 is SGHAT and CDR2 FQDESV (reference sequence). V gave up 5 bases and J gave up 6 bases; unmatched junction bases: 10. The CDR3 is 16 residues long. The complete variable domain, with remaining parts taken from reference TRBV11-1 and TRBJ2-2, reads EAEVAQSPRYKITEKSQAVAFWCDPISGHATLYWYRQILGQGPELLVQFQDESVVDDSQLPKDRFSAERLKGVDSTLKIQPAELGDSAMYLCASSKQPSGKAGELFFGEGSRLTVL.

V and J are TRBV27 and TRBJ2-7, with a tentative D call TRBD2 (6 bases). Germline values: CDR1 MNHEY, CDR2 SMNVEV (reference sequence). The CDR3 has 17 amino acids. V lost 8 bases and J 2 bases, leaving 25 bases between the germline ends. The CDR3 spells CASGPRPQDYRTYEQYF. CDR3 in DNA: TGTGCCAGCGGCCCACGGCCCCAGGACTACCGGACCTACGAGCAGTACTTC.

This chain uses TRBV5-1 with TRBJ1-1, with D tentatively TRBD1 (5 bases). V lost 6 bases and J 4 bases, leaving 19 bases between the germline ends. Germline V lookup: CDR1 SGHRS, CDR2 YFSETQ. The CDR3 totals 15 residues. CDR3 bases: TGCGCCAGCACCTCCCAAGGGGTGATGAGCACTGAAGCTTTCTTT. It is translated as CASTSQGVMSTEAFF.

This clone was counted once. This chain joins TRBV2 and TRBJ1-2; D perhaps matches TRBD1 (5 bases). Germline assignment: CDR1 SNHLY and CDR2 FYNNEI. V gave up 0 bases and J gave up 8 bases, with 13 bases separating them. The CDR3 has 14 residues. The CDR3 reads CASSEARTGRGYTF. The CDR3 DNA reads TGTGCCAGCAGTGAAGCGCGAACAGGTCGGGGCTACACCTTC.

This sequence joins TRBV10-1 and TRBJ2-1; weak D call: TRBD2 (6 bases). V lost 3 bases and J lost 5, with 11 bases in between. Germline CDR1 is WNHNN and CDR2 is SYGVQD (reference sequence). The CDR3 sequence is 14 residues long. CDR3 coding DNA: TGCGCCAGCAGTGACAGGGCGGGGCACAATGAGCAGTTCTTC. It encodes CASSDRAGHNEQFF.

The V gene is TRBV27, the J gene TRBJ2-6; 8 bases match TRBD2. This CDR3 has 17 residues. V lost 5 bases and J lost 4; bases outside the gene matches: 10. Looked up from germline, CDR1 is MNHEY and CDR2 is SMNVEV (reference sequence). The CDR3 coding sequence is TGTGCCAGCAGTCCCCGCGGGGGGTCGTGGGGGGCCAACGTCCTGACTTTC. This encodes CASSPRGGSWGANVLTF.

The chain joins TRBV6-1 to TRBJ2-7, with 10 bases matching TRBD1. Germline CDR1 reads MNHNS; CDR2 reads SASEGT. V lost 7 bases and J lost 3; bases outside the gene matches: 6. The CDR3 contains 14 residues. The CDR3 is CASTWDRGNYEQYF. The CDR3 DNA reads TGTGCCAGCACCTGGGACAGGGGAAACTACGAGCAGTACTTC.

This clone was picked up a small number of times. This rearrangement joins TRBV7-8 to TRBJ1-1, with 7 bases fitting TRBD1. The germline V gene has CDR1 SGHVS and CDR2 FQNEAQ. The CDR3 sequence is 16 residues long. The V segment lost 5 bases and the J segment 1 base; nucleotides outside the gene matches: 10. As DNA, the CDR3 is TGTGCCAGCAGCACGGACAGGTTGACGGGGAACACTGAAGCTTTCTTT. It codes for CASSTDRLTGNTEAFF.

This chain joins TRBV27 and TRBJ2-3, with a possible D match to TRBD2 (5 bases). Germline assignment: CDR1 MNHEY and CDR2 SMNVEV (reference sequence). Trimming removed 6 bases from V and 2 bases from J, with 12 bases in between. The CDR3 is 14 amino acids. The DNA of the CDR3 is TGTGCCAGCAGATCTCCGGGATTCACAGATACGCAGTATTTT. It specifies CASRSPGFTDTQYF.

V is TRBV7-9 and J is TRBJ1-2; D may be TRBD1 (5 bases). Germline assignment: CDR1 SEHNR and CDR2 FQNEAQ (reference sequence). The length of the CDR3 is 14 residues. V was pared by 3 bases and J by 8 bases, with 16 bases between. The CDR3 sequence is CASSFGEGVPGYTF. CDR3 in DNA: TGTGCCAGCAGCTTCGGAGAAGGGGTGCCCGGCTACACCTTC.

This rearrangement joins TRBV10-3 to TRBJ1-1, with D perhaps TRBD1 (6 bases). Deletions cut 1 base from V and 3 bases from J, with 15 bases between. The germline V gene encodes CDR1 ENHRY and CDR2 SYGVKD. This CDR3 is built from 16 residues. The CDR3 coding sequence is TGTGCCATCAGTGAGTTCGGGGGGGGCTTGGACACTGAAGCTTTCTTT. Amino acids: CAISEFGGGLDTEAFF.

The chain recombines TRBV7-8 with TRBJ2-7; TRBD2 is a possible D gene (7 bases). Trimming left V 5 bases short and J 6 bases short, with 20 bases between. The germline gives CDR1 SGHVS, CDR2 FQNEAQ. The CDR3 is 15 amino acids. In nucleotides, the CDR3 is TGTGCCAGCAGCGGACGCCGCAGGGGACTAAGCGAGCAGTACTTC. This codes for CASSGRRRGLSEQYF.